The 21 T cell receptor beta chains below come from one sample, sequenced in a study of blood T cell repertoires in COVID-19. This table comes from immunoSEQ multiplex PCR, and its TCRdb copy is limited to in-frame clones, with some not included. Among 140,000 to 150,000 clones, roughly 84% were seen once, and the ten largest hold 7% to 9.5%. Sequenced: peripheral blood. Receptors were obtained from a man younger than 40 with COVID-19, enrolled during active disease.

CDR3 region: CASSSRVGGGYTF. The CDR3 DNA follows: TGTGCCAGCAGTTCCAGGGTAGGGGGAGGCTACACCTTC. This chain joins TRBV6-5 and TRBJ1-2; possible D gene TRBD1, 6 bases. V lost 4 bases and J lost 8, with 14 bases in between. The CDR3 totals 13 residues. Germline V gene data show CDR1 as MNHEY and CDR2 as SVGAGI.

The chain has TRBV18 and TRBJ1-2, with D perhaps TRBD1 (5 bases). V dropped 8 bases and J dropped 0 bases, with 16 bases sitting between them. CDR1 KGHSH and CDR2 LQKENI come from the germline V gene. The CDR3 loop spans 15 amino acids. The CDR3 nucleotides read TGTGCCAGCGCCTCGGACACTCTGCCTAACTATGGCTACACCTTC. Translating it yields CASASDTLPNYGYTF.

CDR3: CASSSRLIASPLHF. DNA for the CDR3: TGTGCCAGCAGCTCCAGGCTGATCGCTTCACCCCTCCACTTT. This chain links TRBV7-2 with TRBJ1-6; D ambiguous. CDR3 size: 14 residues. Germline CDR1 reads SGHTA; CDR2 reads FQGNSA. With 4 bases removed from V and 9 bases from J, the gap between germline ends came to 13 bases.

As regards this clone: This sample includes further DNA sequences coding for the same CDR3. The rearrangement uses TRBV11-2 and TRBJ2-1, with 15 bases that match TRBD2. V shed 5 bases, J shed 6 bases, and the junction held 2 bases outside the gene matches. Germline loops: CDR1 SGHAT, CDR2 FQNNGV. The CDR3 covers 15 residues. The CDR3 spells CASSMGLAGGNEQFF. The CDR3, as DNA: TGTGCCAGCAGCATGGGACTAGCGGGAGGCAATGAGCAGTTCTTC.

The rearrangement links TRBV28 to TRBJ1-1; tentatively, D is TRBD1 (5 bases). This CDR3 is 13 amino acids long. Trimming cost V 5 bases and J 0 bases, with 7 bases left between them. Germline V gene data show CDR1 as MDHEN and CDR2 as SYDVKM. The CDR3 sequence: CASSRQLNTEAFF. CDR3 bases: TGTGCCAGCAGTCGACAGTTGAACACTGAAGCTTTCTTT.

Note on this clone: The DNA is omitted, as the CDR3 cannot be located on it reliably, and the CDR3 follows TCRdb's listing. The gene calls are TRBV27 and TRBJ1-4. The CDR3 is 16 residues long, ends included. Per germline, CDR1 MNHEY and CDR2 SMNVEV (reference sequence). The CDR3: CASSSGRATGNEKLFF.

V and J are TRBV30 and TRBJ2-7; D is unclear. Germline CDR1 is GTSNPN and CDR2 is SVGIG (reference sequence). V gave up 1 base and J gave up 6 bases, with 16 bases separating them. The CDR3 loop spans 14 amino acids. CDR3 DNA sequence: TGTGCCTGGAGTGCCGGGTCTCTGACGGGCGAGCAGTACTTC. Encoded protein: CAWSAGSLTGEQYF.

This chain joins TRBV9 and TRBJ2-7; a possible D gene is TRBD1 (6 bases). The germline V gene encodes CDR1 SGDLS and CDR2 YYNGEE. The CDR3 consists of 13 residues. With 2 bases removed from V and 5 bases from J, the gap between germline ends came to 11 bases. CDR3 coding DNA: TGTGCCAGCAGCGTGGGACATCGAGACGAGCAGTACTTC. Translated, it gives CASSVGHRDEQYF.

The rearrangement joins TRBV28 to TRBJ2-2, with a possible D match to TRBD1 (6 bases). CDR1 is MDHEN and CDR2 is SYDVKM in the germline V gene. Deletions cut 7 bases from V and 0 bases from J, with 12 bases between. The CDR3 runs to 15 residues. CDR3 protein: CASNLGGANTGELFF. The CDR3 DNA follows: TGTGCCAGCAACCTTGGGGGCGCGAACACCGGGGAGCTGTTTTTT.

Many counts were recorded for this clone. The CDR3 region has the DNA TGTGCCAGCAGCCCCCAGAGCGGCTACGAGCAGTACTTC. It encodes CASSPQSGYEQYF. The rearrangement joins TRBV28 to TRBJ2-7; a possible D gene is TRBD2 (5 bases). V lost 6 bases and J lost 3, with 12 bases in between. The CDR3 sequence is 13 residues long. Looked up from germline, CDR1 is MDHEN and CDR2 is SYDVKM.

J is TRBJ1-3 and V is TRBV5-6, with D perhaps matching TRBD1 (5 bases). This CDR3 has 16 residues. From germline, CDR1 is SGHDT and CDR2 YYEEEE. The V end lost 2 bases, the J end lost 1 base, and 13 bases lay between the germline ends. CDR3 sequence reads: CASSFGGRMSGNTIYF. Here the CDR3 DNA reads TGTGCCAGCAGCTTCGGGGGGAGGATGTCTGGAAACACCATATATTTT.

This CDR3 is CASSPPGGDYGYTF. DNA of the CDR3: TGTGCCAGCAGCCCTCCGGGTGGAGACTATGGCTACACCTTC. The V call is TRBV11-1, the J call TRBJ1-2; the D is unclear. The CDR3 contains 14 residues. The germline CDR1 and CDR2 sequences are SGHAT and FQDESV (reference sequence). V was trimmed by 5 bases and J by 3 bases, leaving 13 bases between them.

This chain connects TRBV5-1 to TRBJ1-4, with a weak D call TRBD1 (5 bases). V lost 3 bases and J lost 0, with 9 bases in between. The germline V gene has CDR1 SGHRS and CDR2 YFSETQ. CDR3 size: 15 residues. CDR3 sequence (DNA): TGCGCCAGCAGCTCTACAGGATCAACTAATGAAAAACTGTTTTTT. Translating it yields CASSSTGSTNEKLFF.

The chain links TRBV5-6 to TRBJ2-2; a weak D match, TRBD1 (5 bases). This CDR3 comprises 16 residues. The germline gives CDR1 SGHDT, CDR2 YYEEEE. V was cut by 0 bases and J by 1 base, with 10 bases left in between. DNA for the CDR3: TGTGCCAGCAGCTTGGTTTCAGGGATGAACACCGGGGAGCTGTTTTTT. It translates to CASSLVSGMNTGELFF.

This clone was detected once. The rearrangement joins TRBV7-2 to TRBJ2-5; D gene unclear. There are 13 residues in the CDR3. Germline values: CDR1 SGHTA, CDR2 FQGNSA. Trimming left V 5 bases short and J 7 bases short, with 14 bases between. The chain's CDR3 is CASSQLIMATQYF. The CDR3 nucleotides are TGTGCCAGCAGCCAACTAATCATGGCGACCCAGTACTTC.

The rearrangement links TRBV16 to TRBJ2-4; 9 nucleotides align to TRBD1. Germline V gene data show CDR1 as KGHSY and CDR2 as FQNENV. The CDR3 covers 18 residues. V gave up 0 bases and J gave up 1 base; unmatched junction bases: 7. This CDR3 reads CASSQSPSGQGAKNIQYF. As DNA, the CDR3 is TGTGCCAGCAGCCAATCCCCCTCTGGACAGGGGGCCAAAAACATTCAGTACTTC. The full variable domain, its missing parts supplied by reference TRBV16 and TRBJ2-4, is GEEVAQTPKHLVRGEGQKAKLYCAPIKGHSYVFWYQQVLKNEFKFLISFQNENVFDETGMPKERFSAKCLPNSPCSLEIQATKLEDSAVYFCASSQSPSGQGAKNIQYFGAGTRLSVL.

This clone has a handful of counts. The genes are TRBV14 and TRBJ1-4, with no clear D. The CDR3 is 14 amino acids. From germline, CDR1 is SGHDN and CDR2 FVKESK. Deletions cut 2 bases from V and 4 bases from J, with 8 bases between. CDR3 region: CASSQHSGNEKLFF. The CDR3 nucleotides read TGTGCCAGCAGCCAACATTCCGGTAATGAAAAACTGTTTTTT.

CDR3 amino acids: CASSIGGQGTEKLFF. DNA for the CDR3: TGTGCCAGTAGTATTGGAGGACAGGGGACTGAAAAACTGTTTTTT. The genes are TRBV19 and TRBJ1-4; 9 nucleotides match TRBD1. Germline-derived CDR1 and CDR2 are LNHDA and SQIVND (reference sequence). CDR3 length equals 15 residues. V shed 3 bases and J 7 bases; nucleotides not matched to a gene: 6.

The rearrangement uses TRBV4-3 and TRBJ2-1, with 9 bases aligning to TRBD2. The germline V gene encodes CDR1 LGHNA and CDR2 YSLEER. The J segment lost 15 bases and the V segment lost 1 base, leaving 7 bases of the junction unmatched. This CDR3 region has 13 residues. The CDR3 region is CASSQGSGRKLFF. The DNA for the CDR3 is TGCGCCAGCAGCCAAGGGAGCGGGAGGAAGCTGTTCTTC.

This clone has only a few counts. The chain combines TRBV7-9 with TRBJ2-1; TRBD2 matches at 8 bases. CDR3 length: 16 amino acids. From germline, CDR1 is SEHNR and CDR2 FQNEAQ (reference sequence). V shed 4 bases and J 0 bases; nucleotides not matched to a gene: 5. The CDR3 region has the DNA TGTGCCAGCAGCTCCGTAGCGGGGAGCTCCTACAATGAGCAGTTCTTC. This encodes CASSSVAGSSYNEQFF.

The count of this clone is one. J is TRBJ1-3 and V is TRBV5-5; the D is unclear. Germline V CDR1 and CDR2: SGHKS, YYEKEE (reference sequence). The CDR3 consists of 15 residues. Trimming cost V 4 bases and J 0 bases, with 11 bases left between them. CDR3 DNA: TGTGCCAGCAGCCCTCTACAGAACTCTGGAAACACCATATATTTT. Residues: CASSPLQNSGNTIYF.